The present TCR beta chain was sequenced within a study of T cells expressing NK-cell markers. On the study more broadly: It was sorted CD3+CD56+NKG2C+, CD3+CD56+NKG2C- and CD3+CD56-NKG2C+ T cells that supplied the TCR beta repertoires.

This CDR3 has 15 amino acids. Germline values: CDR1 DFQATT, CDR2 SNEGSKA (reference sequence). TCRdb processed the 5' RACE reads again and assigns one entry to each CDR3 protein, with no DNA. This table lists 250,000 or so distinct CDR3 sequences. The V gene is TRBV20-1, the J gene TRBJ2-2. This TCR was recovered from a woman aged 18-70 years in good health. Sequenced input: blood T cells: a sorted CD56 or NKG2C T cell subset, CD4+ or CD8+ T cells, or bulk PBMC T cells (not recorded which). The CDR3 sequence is CSASHASVNTGELSF.